This T cell receptor (beta chain) emerged from a study of blood T cell repertoires in COVID-19. With 6 bases removed from V and 4 bases from J, the gap between germline ends came to 16 bases. The length of the CDR3 is 14 residues. Germline loops: CDR1 SGHRS, CDR2 YFSETQ. Profiling relied on immunoSEQ multiplex PCR, and the TCRdb table lists in-frame clones only, not all of them. The table shows some 110,000 clones, with roughly 84% occurring only once. This TCR was sampled from a man in his sixties with acute or convalescent COVID-19. The sample taken for sequencing was peripheral blood. The gene calls are TRBV5-1 and TRBJ2-5, with D uncertain. The CDR3 spells CASTRIALGETQYF. For the CDR3, the DNA is TGCGCCAGCACGAGAATAGCCCTAGGAGAGACCCAGTACTTC.